This T cell receptor (beta chain) was found in a study of shared clonotypes between healthy human individuals. Whole-study findings and limits: In the sorted subsets, rarefaction showed sequencing was incomplete despite large depth. Tissue TCR repertoires likely differ from these blood-only repertoires. Clonotypes shared by all four donors outscored non-shared clonotypes in generation probability.

As to this clone: The target antigen is unknown.

When replicate PCRs were run on sorted subsets, they used around 0.2 ug DNA, about 30,000 T cell genomes. Sequencing was performed with immunoSEQ multiplex PCR; in TCRdb, only in-frame clones are kept and a portion is missing. The sample lists some 700,000 clones; 90% were seen once. Sample: memory CD8+ T cells from PBMCs. Subset meaning: CD45RO+ cells pooled with CCR7-negative TemRA cells. The receptor comes from a man aged 18 to 35 in good health. Some clones in this sample may be carry-over from other donors' samples.

The CDR3: CASSPNRFLNTIYF. Here the CDR3 DNA reads TGTGCCAGCAGCCCAAACAGGTTTTTAAACACCATATATTTT. The chain employs TRBV6-1 and TRBJ1-3; the D gene is possibly TRBD1 (5 bases). Trimming removed 6 bases at V and 6 bases at J, with 15 bases between. The CDR3 is 14 amino acids. CDR1 is MNHNS, CDR2 SASEGT, per germline.